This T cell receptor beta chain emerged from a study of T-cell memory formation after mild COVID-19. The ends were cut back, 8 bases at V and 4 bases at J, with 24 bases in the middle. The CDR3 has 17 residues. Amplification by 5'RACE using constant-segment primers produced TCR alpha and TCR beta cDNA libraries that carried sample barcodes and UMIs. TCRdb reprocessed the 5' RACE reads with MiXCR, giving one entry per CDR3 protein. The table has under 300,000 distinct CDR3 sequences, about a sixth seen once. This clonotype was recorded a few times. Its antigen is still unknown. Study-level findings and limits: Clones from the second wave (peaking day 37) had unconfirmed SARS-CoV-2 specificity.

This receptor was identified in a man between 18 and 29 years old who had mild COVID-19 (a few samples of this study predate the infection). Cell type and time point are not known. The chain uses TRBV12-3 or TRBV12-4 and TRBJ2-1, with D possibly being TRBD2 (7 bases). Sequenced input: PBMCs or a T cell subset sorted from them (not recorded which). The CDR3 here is CASRISRGGAHYNEQFF. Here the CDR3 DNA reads TGTGCCAGCCGCATTTCCCGAGGGGGGGCACATTACAATGAGCAGTTCTTC.